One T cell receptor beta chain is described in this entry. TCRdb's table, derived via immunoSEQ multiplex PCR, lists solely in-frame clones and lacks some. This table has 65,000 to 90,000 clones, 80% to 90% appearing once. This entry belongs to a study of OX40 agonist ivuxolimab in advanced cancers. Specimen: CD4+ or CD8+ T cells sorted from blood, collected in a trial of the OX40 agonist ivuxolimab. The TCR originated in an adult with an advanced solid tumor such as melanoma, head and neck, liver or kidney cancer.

CDR3 nucleotides: TGTGCCAGCAGCCGAGCTTTAGACTCCTACGAGCAGTACTTC. This encodes CASSRALDSYEQYF. V is TRBV14 and J is TRBJ2-7; D is undetermined. Trimming cost V 4 bases and J 0 bases, with 10 bases left between them. Germline CDR1 reads SGHDN; CDR2 reads FVKESK. This CDR3 has 14 residues.